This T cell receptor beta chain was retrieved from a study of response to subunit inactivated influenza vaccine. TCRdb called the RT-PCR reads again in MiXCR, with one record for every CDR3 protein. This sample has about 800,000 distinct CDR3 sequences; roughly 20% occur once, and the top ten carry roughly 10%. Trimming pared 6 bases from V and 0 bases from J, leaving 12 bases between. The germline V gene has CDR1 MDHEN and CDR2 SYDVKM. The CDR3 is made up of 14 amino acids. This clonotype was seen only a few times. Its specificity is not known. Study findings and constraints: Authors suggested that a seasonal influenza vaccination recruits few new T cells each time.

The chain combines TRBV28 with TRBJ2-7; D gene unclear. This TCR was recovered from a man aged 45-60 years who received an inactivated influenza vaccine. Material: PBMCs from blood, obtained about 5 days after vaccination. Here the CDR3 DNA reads TGTGCCAGCAGGAGAAAAGGGTCCTCCTACGAGCAGTACTTC. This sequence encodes CASRRKGSSYEQYF.